The clone carrying this T cell receptor beta chain was recorded many times. Its antigen is still unknown. Amplification yielded TCR beta CDR3 regions, with RNA transcripts as the source. First-round RT-PCR targeting the TCR CDR3 was performed with the HTBI primer set. Via MiXCR, TCRdb re-called the multiplex PCR reads, giving one row per CDR3 protein. The profile shows about 330,000 distinct CDR3 sequences, roughly 13% of them singletons. The study included ophthalmopathy patients with Clinical Activity Score at least 3, NOSPECS grade at least 4 and duration under 3 months. Lactation, pregnancy, other autoimmune disease or uncontrolled infection led to exclusion of patients. The PBMCs were sourced from fresh peripheral blood (approximately 9 ml). This specimen belongs to a study of T cells in Graves' hyperthyroidism and ophthalmopathy. Study results and limitations: A model of 13 V-J pairs discriminated ophthalmopathy from stable hyperthyroidism.

In germline, CDR1 is SEHNR, CDR2 FQNEAQ (reference sequence). CDR3 length equals 15 residues. The V gene lost 4 bases and the J gene lost 9 bases, with 19 bases spanning the gap. This TCR came from a woman between 40 and 50 years old with Graves' ophthalmopathy. The sample was blood. This chain links TRBV7-9 with TRBJ2-1, with D perhaps assigned TRBD1 or TRBD2 (5 bases each). CDR3 protein: CASSWAGTSVGEQFF. For the CDR3, the DNA is TGTGCCAGCAGCTGGGCAGGGACGTCGGTGGGTGAGCAGTTCTTC.